Listed below are T cell receptor beta chains from one sample, sequenced in a study of post-analysis software for immune sequencing data. MiXCR, applied by TCRdb to the PCR reads, yields one record per CDR3 protein. The data show 800,000 to 950,000 distinct CDR3 sequences, with 53% seen just once and 4% to 5.5% held by the top ten. Sequencing was carried out using blood. The receptors shown here come from a girl aged 5-17 years with multiple sclerosis. CDR3s include the opening cysteine and the closing phenylalanine or tryptophan. The D gene is left open where the match is weak. Clone size appears in some rows only: once, few, many, or a class for an expanded clone.

TRBD2	NA	TRBV10-3	TRBJ2-1	CAISPTSGSSYNEQFF	TGTGCCATCAGTCCCACTAGCGGGAGCTCCTACAATGAGCAGTTCTTC
TRBD2	NA	TRBV7-3	TRBJ2-1	CASSLGPASGARKDEQFF	TGTGCCAGCAGCCTGGGTCCGGCTAGCGGGGCCCGAAAAGATGAGCAGTTCTTC
NA	NA	TRBV7-2	TRBJ2-6	CASSEVLGANVLTF	TGTGCCAGCAGCGAAGTACTTGGGGCCAACGTCCTGACTTTC
TRBD2	NA	TRBV6-4	TRBJ2-1	CASSETSGRHNEQFF	TGTGCCAGCAGTGAGACTAGCGGGAGACACAATGAGCAGTTCTTC
NA	NA	TRBV20-1	TRBJ2-1	CSARETSSYNEQFF	TGCAGTGCTAGAGAGACTAGCTCCTACAATGAGCAGTTCTTC
NA	few	TRBV4-2	TRBJ2-5	CASSVVRSRKTQYF	TGTGCCAGCAGCGTTGTAAGGAGTCGTAAGACCCAGTACTTC
TRBD1	NA	TRBV7-8	TRBJ1-1	CATLWATGGTEAFF	TGTGCCACCCTCTGGGCTACAGGGGGCACTGAAGCTTTCTTT
NA	few	TRBV29-1	TRBJ1-5	CSVETGAGRPQHF	TGCAGCGTTGAGACGGGGGCGGGACGGCCCCAGCATTTT
NA	NA	TRBV20-1	TRBJ1-4	CSARDLGGGRELFF	TGCAGTGCTAGAGATTTGGGGGGGGGCCGTGAACTGTTTTTT
NA	NA	TRBV15	TRBJ2-7	CATSRERGPYEQYF	TGTGCCACCAGCAGGGAACGGGGCCCCTACGAGCAGTACTTC
NA	NA	TRBV12-3/TRBV12-4	TRBJ2-4	CASKTGKNIQYF	TGTGCCAGCAAGACAGGAAAAAACATTCAGTACTTC
TRBD1	few	TRBV6-1	TRBJ2-4	CASAPGTGGRTTKLEQYF	TGTGCCAGCGCCCCCGGGACAGGGGGCCGGACGACCAAGTTGGAGCAGTACTTC
TRBD1	NA	TRBV3-1	TRBJ2-7	CASSHPNRGGFSYEQYF	TGTGCCAGCAGCCACCCAAACAGGGGCGGATTCTCCTACGAGCAGTACTTC